The 3 T cell receptor beta chains given below trace back to one sample, sequenced in a study of T cells in Graves' hyperthyroidism and ophthalmopathy. There were TCR beta CDR3 regions amplified from RNA transcripts. Researchers ran a first-round RT-PCR on the TCR CDR3 using the HTBI primer set. TCRdb ran MiXCR on the multiplex PCR reads and lists one entry per CDR3 protein. The sample includes a few hundred thousand distinct CDR3 sequences, about a sixth of them seen just once. The sequenced sample consisted of blood. These receptors were collected from a woman between 45 and 60 years old with Graves' hyperthyroidism.

This clonotype was detected once. The V call is TRBV3-1, the J call TRBJ1-1, with 7 nucleotides matching TRBD1. J lost 4 bases, V lost 0 bases, and 11 bases had no gene match. From germline, CDR1 is LGHDT and CDR2 YNNKEL (reference sequence). This CDR3 region has 17 residues. The DNA of the CDR3 is TGTGCCAGCAGCCAAGAGAAGACAGGGCCGTTGGGCACTGAAGCTTTCTTT. Translation: CASSQEKTGPLGTEAFF.

This clonotype occurred many times. V is TRBV11-2 and J is TRBJ2-3, with 11 positions matching TRBD2. Germline V lookup: CDR1 SGHAT, CDR2 FQNNGV. The CDR3 is 14 amino acids. V lost 7 bases, J lost 8 bases, and 8 bases stayed unmatched. The CDR3 sequence is CASMTSGTATTQYF. The CDR3 nucleotides are TGTGCCAGCATGACTAGCGGGACGGCGACTACGCAGTATTTT.

This clonotype occurred a few times. V and J are TRBV5-1 and TRBJ2-7; 8 positions match TRBD2. V dropped 2 bases and J dropped 5; count of bases not matched to a gene: 12. CDR1 and CDR2 (germline): SGHRS, YFSETQ. CDR3 length equals 16 residues. CDR3 nucleotide sequence: TGCGCCAGCAGCTTTCCCAGCGGGAGTTTTCCCGACGAGCAGTACTTC. Its protein is CASSFPSGSFPDEQYF.